A selection of T cell receptor beta chains follows, all from one sample in a study of shared clonotypes between healthy human individuals. The protocol was immunoSEQ multiplex PCR, while the TCRdb copy is restricted to in-frame clones and leaves out a portion. In the table there are 520,000 or so clones, 60% to 85% of which are singletons. The sequenced sample consisted of PBMCs. The receptor set was obtained from a woman aged 40-49 years in good health. Some clones in this sample may be carry-over from other donors' samples. Both conserved end residues are part of each CDR3. The D gene is left open where the match is weak. Not all rows give a size; the values are once, few, many and, for expanded clones, a class.

CDR3: CASSYSMGRDYTF
DNA: TGTGCCAGCAGTTACTCTATGGGGCGAGACTACACCTTC
size: NA
length: 13
J: TRBJ1-2
D: NA
V: TRBV6-5

CDR3: CASSTDPQWNQPQHF
DNA: TGTGCCAGCAGCACGGACCCCCAGTGGAATCAGCCCCAGCATTTT
size: NA
length: 15
J: TRBJ1-5
D: NA
V: TRBV5-5

CDR3: CASSQGPPGTSISYEQYF
DNA: TGTGCCAGCAGCCAAGGTCCCCCCGGGACCTCGATCTCCTACGAGCAGTACTTC
size: few
length: 18
J: TRBJ2-7
D: NA
V: TRBV4-2

CDR3: CASLQGPMNTEAFF
DNA: TGTGCCAGCCTCCAGGGACCTATGAACACTGAAGCTTTCTTT
size: NA
length: 14
J: TRBJ1-1
D: NA
V: TRBV7-9

CDR3: CASSQTGVGNTGELFF
DNA: TGCGCCAGCAGCCAAACAGGGGTGGGGAACACCGGGGAGCTGTTTTTT
size: NA
length: 16
J: TRBJ2-2
D: TRBD1
V: TRBV4-1

CDR3: CASSELRERAYNEQFF
DNA: TGTGCCAGCAGTGAACTGCGGGAACGGGCCTACAATGAGCAGTTCTTC
size: NA
length: 16
J: TRBJ2-1
D: NA
V: TRBV2

CDR3: CASTKTSWSNQPQHF
DNA: TGTGCCAGCACCAAGACCTCCTGGAGCAATCAGCCCCAGCATTTT
size: NA
length: 15
J: TRBJ1-5
D: NA
V: TRBV6-1

CDR3: CASSKREARHQETQYF
DNA: TGTGCCAGCAGCAAACGGGAGGCTCGGCACCAAGAGACCCAGTACTTC
size: NA
length: 16
J: TRBJ2-5
D: NA
V: TRBV21-1

CDR3: CASSSPQREGYNEQFF
DNA: TGTGCCAGCAGCTCACCACAGCGGGAGGGGTACAATGAGCAGTTCTTC
size: NA
length: 16
J: TRBJ2-1
D: TRBD2
V: TRBV7-9

CDR3: CASSLDLQRLDGLSTDTQYF
DNA: TGTGCCAGCAGCTTAGACCTTCAGCGACTCGACGGTCTTAGCACAGATACGCAGTATTTT
size: NA
length: 20
J: TRBJ2-3
D: NA
V: TRBV11-2

CDR3: CASSDPGDGETQYF
DNA: TGCGCCAGCAGTGATCCGGGGGATGGGGAGACCCAGTACTTC
size: NA
length: 14
J: TRBJ2-5
D: NA
V: TRBV10-1

CDR3: CASSLGIRSNNEQFF
DNA: TGCGCCAGCAGCTTGGGGATTAGATCGAACAATGAGCAGTTCTTC
size: NA
length: 15
J: TRBJ2-1
D: NA
V: TRBV5-1

CDR3: CASRVTGTVSSYEQYF
DNA: TGTGCCAGCAGAGTTACCGGGACGGTTAGCTCCTACGAGCAGTACTTC
size: NA
length: 16
J: TRBJ2-7
D: NA
V: TRBV21-1

CDR3: CASSPPSGYEQYF
DNA: TGTGCCAGCTCACCACCGAGTGGCTACGAGCAGTACTTC
size: NA
length: 13
J: TRBJ2-7
D: NA
V: TRBV18

CDR3: CASARTGTAEQYF
DNA: TGTGCCAGCGCTAGGACAGGGACGGCCGAGCAGTACTTC
size: NA
length: 13
J: TRBJ2-7
D: TRBD1
V: TRBV25-1

CDR3: CASSPQGVNTEAFF
DNA: TGTGCCAGCTCACCACAGGGTGTGAACACTGAAGCTTTCTTT
size: few
length: 14
J: TRBJ1-1
D: NA
V: TRBV18

CDR3: CASSQELRGYEQYF
DNA: TGCGCCAGCAGCCAAGAGTTGCGGGGCTACGAGCAGTACTTC
size: NA
length: 14
J: TRBJ2-7
D: NA
V: TRBV4-1

CDR3: CASTKGGGMARGNTEAFF
DNA: TGTGCCAGCACCAAAGGGGGGGGAATGGCTCGAGGGAACACTGAAGCTTTCTTT
size: NA
length: 18
J: TRBJ1-1
D: NA
V: TRBV2

CDR3: CAWNNNGGSTEAFF
DNA: TGTGCCTGGAACAACAATGGGGGCTCCACTGAAGCTTTCTTT
size: NA
length: 14
J: TRBJ1-1
D: NA
V: TRBV30

CDR3: CASSPDRVRQYF
DNA: TGCGCCAGCAGCCCCGACAGGGTGCGGCAGTACTTC
size: NA
length: 12
J: TRBJ2-7
D: TRBD1
V: TRBV5-1

CDR3: CASSLAWAREQFF
DNA: TGTGCCAGCAGCTTAGCGTGGGCCCGGGAGCAGTTCTTC
size: NA
length: 13
J: TRBJ2-1
D: NA
V: TRBV7-6

CDR3: CASSLTGQGAEAFF
DNA: TGCGCCAGCAGCTTGACCGGACAGGGGGCTGAAGCTTTCTTT
size: NA
length: 14
J: TRBJ1-1
D: TRBD1
V: TRBV5-1

CDR3: CSVEKSSSGRANEQYF
DNA: TGCAGCGTTGAAAAGTCTTCTAGCGGGAGGGCCAACGAGCAGTACTTC
size: NA
length: 16
J: TRBJ2-7
D: TRBD2
V: TRBV29-1

CDR3: CASSLAGDVAEAFF
DNA: TGTGCCAGCAGCTTAGCCGGGGACGTCGCTGAAGCTTTCTTT
size: few
length: 14
J: TRBJ1-1
D: NA
V: TRBV7-9

CDR3: CASSLGGAGGPPDTQYF
DNA: TGTGCCAGCAGCTTGGGAGGCGCGGGAGGGCCGCCAGATACGCAGTATTTT
size: NA
length: 17
J: TRBJ2-3
D: TRBD2
V: TRBV7-2

CDR3: CAISEGAGGYEQYF
DNA: TGTGCCATCAGTGAGGGCGCAGGGGGCTACGAGCAGTACTTC
size: NA
length: 14
J: TRBJ2-7
D: TRBD1
V: TRBV10-3

CDR3: CASSRSGGRETQYF
DNA: TGTGCCAGCAGCCGGTCCGGGGGGCGCGAGACCCAGTACTTC
size: NA
length: 14
J: TRBJ2-5
D: NA
V: TRBV11-2

CDR3: CASSPEAYGYTF
DNA: TGTGCCAGCAGCCCCGAAGCCTATGGCTACACCTTC
size: once
length: 12
J: TRBJ1-2
D: NA
V: TRBV7-9

CDR3: CASSHTDRVRQPQHF
DNA: TGTGCCAGCAGCCACACTGACAGGGTACGCCAGCCCCAGCATTTT
size: many
length: 15
J: TRBJ1-5
D: TRBD1
V: TRBV2

CDR3: CASSLGQIMNTEAFF
DNA: TGCGCCAGCAGCTTGGGACAGATAATGAACACTGAAGCTTTCTTT
size: NA
length: 15
J: TRBJ1-1
D: NA
V: TRBV5-1

CDR3: CASTVTGYGYTF
DNA: TGTGCCAGCACGGTTACGGGCTATGGCTACACCTTC
size: NA
length: 12
J: TRBJ1-2
D: NA
V: TRBV7-2

CDR3: CASSGTGGSAQHF
DNA: TGTGCCAGCAGTGGGACAGGGGGAAGTGCCCAGCATTTT
size: NA
length: 13
J: TRBJ1-5
D: TRBD1
V: TRBV6-1

CDR3: CASSITGTSVYNEQFF
DNA: TGTGCCAGTAGTATTACCGGGACTAGCGTTTACAATGAGCAGTTCTTC
size: NA
length: 16
J: TRBJ2-1
D: TRBD2
V: TRBV19

CDR3: CSVEGLAGSSSYNEQFF
DNA: TGCAGCGTTGAGGGACTAGCGGGATCTAGCTCCTACAATGAGCAGTTCTTC
size: NA
length: 17
J: TRBJ2-1
D: TRBD2
V: TRBV29-1

CDR3: CASSSPGEGEKLFF
DNA: TGTGCCAGCAGCTCACCGGGGGAAGGTGAAAAACTGTTTTTT
size: NA
length: 14
J: TRBJ1-4
D: NA
V: TRBV28

CDR3: CASSPLKPGRGSYEQYF
DNA: TGTGCCAGCTCACCACTAAAACCGGGCAGGGGATCCTACGAGCAGTACTTC
size: NA
length: 17
J: TRBJ2-7
D: NA
V: TRBV18

CDR3: CASSLRQGNGETQYF
DNA: TGTGCTAGCAGCTTGCGGCAGGGTAATGGAGAGACCCAGTACTTC
size: NA
length: 15
J: TRBJ2-5
D: NA
V: TRBV7-7

CDR3: CASSVPTSGEEQYF
DNA: TGCGCCAGCAGCGTGCCGACTAGCGGGGAGGAGCAGTACTTC
size: NA
length: 14
J: TRBJ2-7
D: TRBD2
V: TRBV5-1

CDR3: CASSLWPGGRAKGYEQYF
DNA: TGTGCCAGCAGTTTATGGCCCGGGGGGAGGGCAAAGGGATACGAGCAGTACTTC
size: NA
length: 18
J: TRBJ2-7
D: TRBD2
V: TRBV28

CDR3: CASSIFGSGRPDTQYF
DNA: TGTGCCAGTAGTATATTCGGGAGCGGGAGGCCAGATACGCAGTATTTT
size: few
length: 16
J: TRBJ2-3
D: TRBD2
V: TRBV19

CDR3: CASTPQGLAGVGEQFF
DNA: TGTGCCAGCACACCCCAAGGACTAGCGGGAGTCGGTGAGCAGTTCTTC
size: NA
length: 16
J: TRBJ2-1
D: TRBD2
V: TRBV7-9

CDR3: CASSRGGFGEQYF
DNA: TGTGCCAGCAGCAGGGGGGGTTTTGGCGAGCAGTACTTC
size: NA
length: 13
J: TRBJ2-7
D: NA
V: TRBV28

CDR3: CASSLGLGTETQYF
DNA: TGTGCCAGCAGCTTGGGGTTAGGGACGGAGACCCAGTACTTC
size: NA
length: 14
J: TRBJ2-5
D: NA
V: TRBV5-5

CDR3: CASSQQDRDETEAFF
DNA: TGCGCCAGCAGCCAACAAGACAGGGATGAAACTGAAGCTTTCTTT
size: NA
length: 15
J: TRBJ1-1
D: TRBD1
V: TRBV4-1

CDR3: CASSELSSYNSPLHF
DNA: TGTGCCAGCAGTGAACTGAGCTCCTATAATTCACCCCTCCACTTT
size: NA
length: 15
J: TRBJ1-6
D: NA
V: TRBV25-1

CDR3: CASSLEDGFSYEQYF
DNA: TGTGCCAGCAGCTTAGAGGACGGGTTCTCCTACGAGCAGTACTTC
size: NA
length: 15
J: TRBJ2-7
D: NA
V: TRBV7-6

CDR3: CASSGSGTSAQRTDTQYF
DNA: TGTGCCAGCAGCGGCTCCGGGACTAGCGCTCAACGCACAGATACGCAGTATTTT
size: NA
length: 18
J: TRBJ2-3
D: TRBD2
V: TRBV7-8

CDR3: CASSLQRNEQFF
DNA: TGTGCCAGCAGCTTACAACGGAATGAGCAGTTCTTC
size: few
length: 12
J: TRBJ2-1
D: NA
V: TRBV7-2

CDR3: CTSSQDPRDCFQYF
DNA: TGCACCAGCAGCCAAGACCCACGAGACTGTTTTCAGTACTTC
size: NA
length: 14
J: TRBJ2-4
D: NA
V: TRBV1

CDR3: CASSRNSGRSSYNEQFF
DNA: TGTGCCAGCAGTCGAAATAGCGGGAGGAGCTCCTACAATGAGCAGTTCTTC
size: NA
length: 17
J: TRBJ2-1
D: TRBD2
V: TRBV27

CDR3: CASSKGLPSMNEQFF
DNA: TGTGCCAGTAGTAAGGGACTTCCTTCTATGAATGAGCAGTTCTTC
size: NA
length: 15
J: TRBJ2-1
D: NA
V: TRBV19

CDR3: CASSAGLVPYNEQFF
DNA: TGTGCCAGCAGCGCAGGACTAGTCCCCTACAATGAGCAGTTCTTC
size: NA
length: 15
J: TRBJ2-1
D: TRBD2
V: TRBV7-3

CDR3: CASSQDKSGSFSYEQYF
DNA: TGTGCCAGCAGCCAAGATAAGAGCGGAAGTTTCTCCTACGAGCAGTACTTC
size: NA
length: 17
J: TRBJ2-7
D: NA
V: TRBV4-2

CDR3: CASSYSYGRATGELFF
DNA: TGTGCCAGCAGTTACTCGTACGGGAGAGCAACCGGGGAGCTGTTTTTT
size: once
length: 16
J: TRBJ2-2
D: NA
V: TRBV6-6

CDR3: CASSTGTGGVYEQYF
DNA: TGTGCCAGCAGTACGGGAACAGGGGGCGTCTACGAGCAGTACTTC
size: once
length: 15
J: TRBJ2-7
D: TRBD1
V: TRBV27

CDR3: CASSLPGRGGTQYF
DNA: TGTGCCAGCAGTTTACCGGGCCGCGGGGGGACCCAGTACTTC
size: NA
length: 14
J: TRBJ2-5
D: TRBD2
V: TRBV27

CDR3: CASSPWTPPDTGELFF
DNA: TGTGCCAGCAGCCCCTGGACACCGCCGGACACCGGGGAGCTGTTTTTT
size: NA
length: 16
J: TRBJ2-2
D: NA
V: TRBV7-9

CDR3: CASSRSTSGSQETQYF
DNA: TGCGCCAGCAGCCGTTCAACCAGCGGGAGTCAAGAGACCCAGTACTTC
size: NA
length: 16
J: TRBJ2-5
D: TRBD2
V: TRBV4-3

CDR3: CAGTSAYNEQFF
DNA: TGTGCCGGGACTAGCGCCTACAATGAGCAGTTCTTC
size: NA
length: 12
J: TRBJ2-1
D: TRBD2
V: TRBV30